One sample yielded the 30 T cell receptor beta chains listed below, sequenced in a study of cytomegalovirus exposure and HLA in healthy donors. Primers: 60 Vbeta forward and 13 Jbeta reverse. Sequenced by immunoSEQ multiplex PCR; TCRdb stores in-frame clones only, minus some. The table shows some 170,000 clones, with nearly 80% occurring only once. Material for sequencing was PBMCs. These receptors came from a man aged 35-49 years in good health and CMV-seropositive.

The CDR3 sequence is CASSETGPQETQYF. In DNA, the CDR3 is TGCGCCAGCAGCGAGACAGGGCCCCAAGAGACCCAGTACTTC. The V gene is TRBV5-1, the J gene TRBJ2-5; 7 nucleotides line up with TRBD1. CDR1 is SGHRS and CDR2 is YFSETQ in the germline V gene. This CDR3 contains 14 residues. The trim removed 4 bases at V and 1 base at J, leaving 4 bases unmatched.

This sequence joins TRBV5-6 and TRBJ2-5, with D possibly TRBD1 on 5 matching bases. This CDR3 region has 15 residues. V lost 1 base to trimming and J lost 5 bases, with 15 bases between them. Germline V gives CDR1 SGHDT, CDR2 YYEEEE. CDR3 DNA: TGTGCCAGCAGCTTGAATGCCAGGGTGGGGGAGACCCAGTACTTC. Its protein is CASSLNARVGETQYF.

This chain connects TRBV4-2 to TRBJ2-3, with D unclear. The germline gives CDR1 LGHNA, CDR2 YNFKEQ. This CDR3 has 12 amino acids. V lost 1 base and J 6 bases, leaving 5 bases between the germline ends. This chain's CDR3 is CASSQGQDTQYF. CDR3 coding DNA: TGTGCCAGCAGCCAAGGTCAGGATACGCAGTATTTT.

The chain has TRBV7-9 and TRBJ2-5; TRBD2 aligns across 10 bases. Per the germline V gene, CDR1 is SEHNR and CDR2 is FQNEAQ (reference sequence). Trimming took 8 bases from V and 4 from J; bases not matched to a gene: 4. This CDR3 spans 13 amino acids. The CDR3 region is CASEASGRETQYF. The CDR3 DNA is TGTGCCAGCGAGGCTAGCGGGAGAGAGACCCAGTACTTC.

There are a few counts of this clone. The chain recombines TRBV7-9 with TRBJ2-7; 14 nucleotides line up with TRBD2. Germline-derived CDR1 and CDR2 are SEHNR and FQNEAQ (reference sequence). The CDR3 is 16 residues long. V shed 2 bases, J shed 7 bases, and the junction held 7 bases outside the gene matches. The CDR3 is CASSLPGLAGAREQYF. CDR3 nucleotides: TGTGCCAGCAGCTTACCGGGACTAGCGGGAGCTAGGGAGCAGTACTTC.

The chain employs TRBV10-3 and TRBJ2-1; 8 positions match TRBD2. V trimming: 9 bases; J trimming: 8 bases; junction bases outside the gene matches: 9. The germline CDR1 and CDR2 sequences are ENHRY and SYGVKD. The CDR3 sequence is 13 residues long. The CDR3 coding sequence is TGTGCCATAGGGACTAGGGGGTCCGATGAGCAGTTCTTC. It is translated as CAIGTRGSDEQFF.

The gene calls are TRBV9 and TRBJ2-1; D uncertain. This CDR3 contains 18 residues. V was cut by 0 bases and J by 0 bases, with 16 bases left in between. Germline assignment: CDR1 SGDLS and CDR2 YYNGEE. The CDR3 coding sequence is TGTGCCAGCAGCGTAGGGCGAGGCGGCAAAAGCTCCTACAATGAGCAGTTCTTC. Translating gives CASSVGRGGKSSYNEQFF.

The gene calls are TRBV9 and TRBJ2-2; possible D gene TRBD1, 6 bases. From germline, CDR1 is SGDLS and CDR2 YYNGEE. V was clipped by 4 bases and J by 0 bases, with 10 bases between them. The CDR3 totals 15 residues. The CDR3 coding sequence is TGTGCCAGCAGCCCCGGGACATCGAACACCGGGGAGCTGTTTTTT. This sequence encodes CASSPGTSNTGELFF.

The chain is built from TRBV7-3 and TRBJ2-1; 9 bases match TRBD2. The CDR3 extends over 14 amino acids. The J segment lost 15 bases and the V segment lost 2 bases, leaving 11 bases of the junction unmatched. CDR1 is SGHTA and CDR2 is FQGTGA in the germline V gene. CDR3 residues: CASSLGLAGTSLFF. Here the CDR3 DNA reads TGTGCCAGCAGCTTAGGTCTAGCGGGAACGAGTCTGTTCTTC. The full variable domain, its missing parts supplied by reference TRBV7-3 and TRBJ2-1, is GAGVSQTPSNKVTEKGKYVELRCDPISGHTALYWYRQSLGQGPEFLIYFQGTGAADDSGLPNDRFFAVRPEGSVSTLKIQRTERGDSAVYLCASSLGLAGTSLFFGPGTRLTVL.

V gene TRBV6-1 combines with J gene TRBJ2-7; D call uncertain. The germline CDR1 and CDR2 sequences are MNHNS and SASEGT. V was clipped by 0 bases and J by 2 bases, with 8 bases between them. This CDR3 contains 14 residues. This chain's CDR3 is CASSEAGSTYEQYF. CDR3 bases: TGTGCCAGCAGTGAAGCCGGTTCTACCTACGAGCAGTACTTC.

The chain carries TRBV6-4 and TRBJ2-3, with 12 bases identical to TRBD1. Germline assignment: CDR1 MRHNA and CDR2 SNTAGT. CDR3 size: 14 residues. V trimming: 2 bases; J trimming: 6 bases; junction bases outside the gene matches: 0. CDR3 sequence: CASSDGTGGDTQYF. For the CDR3, the DNA is TGTGCCAGCAGTGACGGGACAGGGGGCGATACGCAGTATTTT.

The V gene is TRBV7-3, the J gene TRBJ2-3, with 9 bases fitting TRBD2. The CDR3 runs 16 residues. Trimming at V came to 5 bases and at J to 1 base, leaving 7 bases not matched to a gene. The V gene's germline CDR1 is SGHTA and CDR2 FQGTGA. The CDR3, as DNA: TGTGCCAGCAGCCGGCCGGGACTAGCTGGCACAGATACGCAGTATTTT. Protein product: CASSRPGLAGTDTQYF.

This chain links TRBV28 with TRBJ2-2; 11 bases fit TRBD1. Germline CDR1 MDHEN, CDR2 SYDVKM. The length of the CDR3 is 15 residues. V gave up 6 bases and J gave up 5 bases; unmatched junction bases: 5. The CDR3 loop is CASRDRGRGTGELFF. CDR3 DNA: TGTGCCAGCAGGGACAGGGGGCGCGGAACCGGGGAGCTGTTTTTT.

This rearrangement joins TRBV29-1 to TRBJ1-1, with 10 nucleotides matching TRBD1. The CDR3 is made up of 12 amino acids. The junction had 1 base not matched to a gene; V was cut back by 4 bases and J by 5 bases. CDR1 and CDR2 (germline): SQVTM, ANQGSEA. CDR3 sequence reads: CSVGGQGTEAFF. The CDR3 DNA is TGCAGCGTTGGGGGACAGGGGACTGAAGCTTTCTTT.

The J gene is TRBJ1-2, the V gene TRBV29-1; D is uncertain. CDR1 SQVTM and CDR2 ANQGSEA come from the germline V gene. CDR3 size: 13 residues. With 6 bases removed from V and 1 base from J, the gap between germline ends came to 12 bases. The CDR3 nucleotides read TGCAGCGTGGCCCGGGAAGGTAACTATGGCTACACCTTC. It translates to CSVAREGNYGYTF.

The chain is built from TRBV10-3 and TRBJ2-5; TRBD1 agrees at 7 bases. Germline trimming cut 4 bases from V and 4 bases from J; bases unmatched to any gene: 0. CDR3 length: 12 residues. Germline assignment: CDR1 ENHRY and CDR2 SYGVKD. CDR3 protein: CAISAGGETQYF. CDR3 nucleotides: TGTGCCATCAGTGCAGGGGGAGAGACCCAGTACTTC.

The rearrangement links TRBV5-6 to TRBJ1-1; the match to TRBD1 covers 9 bases. V lost 4 bases, J lost 1 base, and 5 bases stayed unmatched. Germline CDR1 and CDR2: SGHDT and YYEEEE. The CDR3 totals 15 residues. DNA of the CDR3: TGTGCCAGCAGCGCCACGGACAGGGGGAACACTGAAGCTTTCTTT. Residues: CASSATDRGNTEAFF.

This chain links TRBV5-6 with TRBJ1-5; D gene unclear. This CDR3 is built from 14 residues. CDR1 is SGHDT, CDR2 YYEEEE, per germline. V was shortened by 0 bases and J by 3 bases, with 7 bases between the two germline ends. The CDR3 is CASSLGQFNQPQHF. The CDR3 bases are TGTGCCAGCAGCTTGGGGCAGTTCAATCAGCCCCAGCATTTT. The full variable domain, in which reference TRBV5-6 and TRBJ1-5 provide the parts outside the CDR3, is DAGVTQSPTHLIKTRGQQVTLRCSPKSGHDTVSWYQQALGQGPQFIFQYYEEEERQRGNFPDRFSGHQFPNYSSELNVNALLLGDSALYLCASSLGQFNQPQHFGDGTRLSIL.

The gene calls are TRBV6-1 and TRBJ1-3, with 7 bases lining up with TRBD1. CDR3 length equals 16 residues. With V trimmed by 3 bases and J by 0 bases, 5 bases remained unmatched. The germline V gene has CDR1 MNHNS and CDR2 SASEGT. CDR3 region: CASSETGTASGNTIYF. In DNA, the CDR3 is TGTGCCAGCAGTGAGACCGGGACAGCCTCTGGAAACACCATATATTTT.

There are a few counts of this clone. The chain is built from TRBV6-6 and TRBJ1-2, with a weak D call TRBD1 (6 bases). The CDR3 consists of 15 residues. Trimming left V 6 bases short and J 8 bases short, with 22 bases between. Germline V gives CDR1 MNHNY, CDR2 SVGAGI (reference sequence). The DNA for the CDR3 is TGTGCCAGCAGGCGCCCTGGGGGACACGGACAAGGCTACACCTTC. Its protein product is CASRRPGGHGQGYTF.

The chain joins TRBV11-3 to TRBJ2-6; D might be TRBD2 (6 bases). V was pared by 3 bases and J by 1 base, with 7 bases between. Germline CDR1 is SGHNT and CDR2 is YENEEA. The CDR3 runs to 15 residues. CDR3 nucleotides: TGTGCCAGCAGCTTCGGAGGGTCTGGGGCCAACGTCCTGACTTTC. As protein: CASSFGGSGANVLTF.

The gene calls are TRBV14 and TRBJ2-3, with D possibly being TRBD2 (6 bases). From germline, CDR1 is SGHDN and CDR2 FVKESK. This CDR3 spans 14 amino acids. Trimming stripped 4 bases from V and 1 base from J, with 9 bases between. CDR3 sequence reads: CASSLGGGTDTQYF. In DNA, the CDR3 is TGTGCCAGCAGCCTTGGCGGGGGCACAGATACGCAGTATTTT.

The rearrangement links TRBV9 to TRBJ2-1, with 9 bases identical to TRBD2. The trim removed 2 bases at V and 2 bases at J, leaving 8 bases unmatched. Germline CDR1 SGDLS, CDR2 YYNGEE. This CDR3 has 17 residues. The DNA of the CDR3 is TGTGCCAGCAGCGTCCGGCCACTAGCGGGCACCTACAATGAGCAGTTCTTC. Its protein product is CASSVRPLAGTYNEQFF.

This chain joins TRBV5-1 and TRBJ2-1; 7 bases are a match to TRBD2. Trimming took 0 bases from V and 7 from J; bases not matched to a gene: 13. Germline CDR1 SGHRS, CDR2 YFSETQ. This CDR3 region has 17 residues. The CDR3 region is CASSLEGLVAGMNEQFF. CDR3 DNA sequence: TGCGCCAGCAGCTTGGAAGGACTAGTGGCGGGTATGAATGAGCAGTTCTTC.

V and J are TRBV29-1 and TRBJ2-1; TRBD2 matches at 16 bases. Trimming cost V 4 bases and J 6 bases; bases outside gene matches: 6. The CDR3 spans 16 residues. Germline V gene data show CDR1 as SQVTM and CDR2 as ANQGSEA. Here the CDR3 DNA reads TGCAGCGTTGCGGGACTAGCGGGAGGGGGTCTCAATGAGCAGTTCTTC. Protein product: CSVAGLAGGGLNEQFF.

The chain employs TRBV10-2 and TRBJ2-5; tentative D call: TRBD2 (5 bases). The last part of the DNA fits TRBJ2-7 better; the J call may be wrong. This CDR3 has 12 amino acids. Germline lookup yields CDR1 WSHSY and CDR2 SAAADI. The CDR3 nucleotides read TGCGCCAGCGGACTCCAATCCTACGAGCAGTACTTC. It yields the protein CASGLQSYEQYF.

The rearrangement links TRBV9 to TRBJ2-1; 8 bases map to TRBD1. The V and J ends lost 4 bases and 4 bases, in that order; junction bases with no gene match: 4. Germline assignment: CDR1 SGDLS and CDR2 YYNGEE. This CDR3 has 14 amino acids. CDR3 in DNA: TGTGCCAGCAGCCGACAGGGGTCGTACAATGAGCAGTTCTTC. Protein sequence: CASSRQGSYNEQFF.

The chain links TRBV11-3 to TRBJ2-5, with TRBD2 identical over 12 bases. Trimming removed 5 bases from V and 5 bases from J; junction bases left unmatched: 9. Per the germline V gene, CDR1 is SGHNT and CDR2 is YENEEA. This CDR3 has 16 amino acids. Here the CDR3 reads CASSLGLAGRRETQYF. Written as DNA, the CDR3 is TGTGCCAGCAGCCTCGGACTAGCGGGACGGAGGGAGACCCAGTACTTC.

J is TRBJ1-6 and V is TRBV7-9, with 7 bases aligning to TRBD1. The CDR3 covers 15 residues. Per the germline V gene, CDR1 is SEHNR and CDR2 is FQNEAQ (reference sequence). The V segment lost 0 bases and the J segment 7 bases; nucleotides outside the gene matches: 3. The CDR3 DNA sequence: TGTGCCAGCAGCTTAGCGCCAGGGGGGAATTCACCCCTCCACTTT. Translating gives CASSLAPGGNSPLHF.

The V gene is TRBV7-9, the J gene TRBJ2-2; D remains ambiguous. Trimming took off 5 bases at V and 8 bases at J, with 9 bases between the two ends. From germline, CDR1 is SEHNR and CDR2 FQNEAQ (reference sequence). The CDR3 has 12 amino acids. CDR3 sequence (DNA): TGTGCCAGCAGCCCCGATACTGGGGAGCTGTTTTTT. Protein sequence: CASSPDTGELFF. Full variable domain (rest looked up from reference TRBV7-9 and TRBJ2-2): DTGVSQNPRHKITKRGQNVTFRCDPISEHNRLYWYRQTLGQGPEFLTYFQNEAQLEKSRLLSDRFSAERPKGSFSTLEIQRTEQGDSAMYLCASSPDTGELFFGEGSRLTVL.